The 29 T cell receptor beta chains below come from one sample, sequenced in a study of blood T cell repertoires in COVID-19. Profiled with immunoSEQ multiplex PCR; TCRdb holds only in-frame clones, not every one. The repertoire holds about 290,000 clones, 89% seen once, with about 1.7% in the top ten. The sample taken for sequencing was PBMCs or T cells enriched from blood (not recorded which). These TCRs come from a woman between 40 and 55 years old who had recovered from COVID-19.

V gene TRBV10-3 combines with J gene TRBJ1-1, with 8 bases fitting TRBD1. The V gene end was trimmed by 7 bases and the J gene end by 5 bases; junction bases not matched to a gene: 9. Germline V gene sequence: CDR1 ENHRY, CDR2 SYGVKD. The CDR3 runs 14 residues. The CDR3 reads CAINSGQAGTEAFF. The CDR3 DNA sequence: TGTGCCATCAACTCGGGACAGGCAGGGACTGAAGCTTTCTTT.

J is TRBJ1-6 and V is TRBV27; D gene unclear. Germline CDR1 MNHEY, CDR2 SMNVEV (reference sequence). Trimming cost V 2 bases and J 10 bases, with 9 bases left between them. The CDR3 has 13 amino acids. In DNA form, the CDR3 reads TGTGCCAGCAGTTTAAATAGCGGATCACCCCTCCACTTT. This encodes CASSLNSGSPLHF.

The chain is built from TRBV9 and TRBJ1-5; a weak D match, TRBD1 (6 bases). This CDR3 is 14 amino acids long. Germline assignment: CDR1 SGDLS and CDR2 YYNGEE. V gave up 3 bases and J gave up 9 bases, with 16 bases separating them. The CDR3 loop reads CASSETGEPGPQHF. As DNA, the CDR3 is TGTGCCAGCAGCGAGACAGGCGAGCCCGGGCCCCAGCATTTT.

The chain employs TRBV2 and TRBJ1-2; a weak D match, TRBD1 (5 bases). Germline CDR1 SNHLY, CDR2 FYNNEI. CDR3 length: 16 residues. V was shortened by 2 bases and J by 0 bases, with 13 bases between the two germline ends. The CDR3 DNA is TGTGCCAGCAGTGAATCTGGGGCGCCAGCTAACTATGGCTACACCTTC. Its protein is CASSESGAPANYGYTF.

Details on this clone: Other DNA variants within this sample encode the same CDR3. This chain joins TRBV7-3 and TRBJ2-1; no definite D call. Germline V gene data show CDR1 as SGHTA and CDR2 as FQGTGA. The CDR3 contains 15 residues. V was trimmed by 3 bases and J by 1 base, leaving 10 bases between them. CDR3 nucleotide sequence: TGTGCCAGCAGCTTCGACCGAGGATCCTACAATGAGCAGTTCTTC. Amino acid sequence: CASSFDRGSYNEQFF.

This chain uses TRBV5-1 with TRBJ2-1; 12 bases match TRBD2. CDR3 length: 12 residues. CDR1 is SGHRS and CDR2 is YFSETQ in the germline V gene. J was trimmed by 12 bases and V by 4 bases; bases with no gene match: 2. CDR3 bases: TGCGCCAGCAGCCTACTAGCGGGAGGGCAGTTCTTC. As protein: CASSLLAGGQFF.

This sequence joins TRBV19 and TRBJ2-7, with 8 bases that match TRBD1. Trimming took 1 base from V and 5 from J; bases not matched to a gene: 13. CDR3 size: 17 residues. Per the germline V gene, CDR1 is LNHDA and CDR2 is SQIVND (reference sequence). The CDR3 sequence: CASSIGWWETGDNEQYF. CDR3 nucleotide sequence: TGTGCCAGTAGTATAGGGTGGTGGGAGACAGGGGACAACGAGCAGTACTTC.

V gene TRBV20-1 combines with J gene TRBJ1-2, with a possible D match to TRBD1 (5 bases). The CDR3 sequence is 11 residues long. The V end lost 8 bases, the J end lost 2 bases, and 9 bases lay between the germline ends. Germline V gene sequence: CDR1 DFQATT, CDR2 SNEGSKA (reference sequence). The CDR3 region is CSPGGNYGYTF. CDR3 nucleotides: TGCAGTCCCGGGGGGAACTATGGCTACACCTTC.

The rearrangement uses TRBV6-5 and TRBJ2-6, with D perhaps TRBD1 (5 bases). V shed 5 bases and J shed 0 bases, with 5 bases lying between them. Germline values: CDR1 MNHEY, CDR2 SVGAGI. The CDR3 has 14 amino acids. CDR3 DNA sequence: TGTGCCAGCAGTACAGGCTCTGGGGCCAACGTCCTGACTTTC. Amino acid sequence: CASSTGSGANVLTF.

This clone has only one observation. The V call is TRBV30, the J call TRBJ1-4; D may be TRBD1 (5 bases). The length of the CDR3 is 13 residues. Trimming removed 5 bases from V and 7 bases from J, with 14 bases in between. Per the germline V gene, CDR1 is GTSNPN and CDR2 is SVGIG (reference sequence). This CDR3 is CAWEEGRGEKLFF. The CDR3 nucleotides read TGTGCCTGGGAAGAGGGGAGGGGTGAAAAACTGTTTTTT.

This clone came up a few times. As DNA, the CDR3 is TGTGCCAGCAGCTTAGGTGGTCCCGTTGGGACACCCACTGAAGCTTTCTTT. Protein sequence: CASSLGGPVGTPTEAFF. V gene TRBV7-3 combines with J gene TRBJ1-1; a possible D gene is TRBD1 (6 bases). This CDR3 is 17 amino acids long. Germline CDR1 and CDR2: SGHTA and FQGTGA. Trimming stripped 2 bases from V and 4 bases from J, with 20 bases between.

This chain connects TRBV19 to TRBJ2-2; tentative D call: TRBD1 (6 bases). The V gene's germline CDR1 is LNHDA and CDR2 SQIVND (reference sequence). Between the trimmed V and J ends, which lost 7 bases and 2 bases, there was a span of 11 bases. The CDR3 runs 14 residues. The CDR3 bases are TGTGCCAGTATCCCGGACAGAAACACCGGGGAGCTGTTTTTT. This codes for CASIPDRNTGELFF.

The gene calls are TRBV2 and TRBJ1-6; D is possibly TRBD1 (6 bases). The CDR3 extends over 16 amino acids. Germline lookup yields CDR1 SNHLY and CDR2 FYNNEI. Trimming removed 4 bases at V and 7 bases at J, with 17 bases between. CDR3 residues: CASSADRPSRNSPLHF. CDR3 DNA sequence: TGTGCCAGCAGTGCCGACAGGCCTTCCCGGAATTCACCCCTCCACTTT.

The V call is TRBV10-3, the J call TRBJ1-1; no definite D call. Germline CDR1 reads ENHRY; CDR2 reads SYGVKD. This CDR3 has 13 residues. V was shortened by 1 base and J by 11 bases, with 14 bases between the two germline ends. This CDR3 reads CAISEYPEVEAFF. As DNA, the CDR3 is TGTGCCATCAGTGAGTACCCCGAGGTGGAGGCTTTCTTT.

The V and J genes are TRBV18 and TRBJ1-6; 7 nucleotides align to TRBD1. This CDR3 region has 14 residues. Trimming removed 6 bases from V and 8 bases from J; junction bases left unmatched: 7. Germline V gene sequence: CDR1 KGHSH, CDR2 LQKENI. The CDR3 loop reads CASSQTGIDSPLHF. The CDR3 coding sequence is TGTGCCAGCTCGCAGACAGGGATTGATTCACCCCTCCACTTT.

The CDR3: CASSLTGGDLPHYEKLFF. The CDR3 nucleotides are TGCGCCAGCAGCTTGACAGGGGGCGATTTGCCACATTATGAAAAACTGTTTTTT. This rearrangement joins TRBV5-1 to TRBJ1-4; 9 bases map to TRBD1. The CDR3 covers 18 residues. Unmatched junction bases numbered 13, after V lost 1 base and J lost 6 bases. Germline CDR1 SGHRS, CDR2 YFSETQ.

This sequence joins TRBV7-3 and TRBJ1-5; the D gene is possibly TRBD1 (5 bases). Trimming took off 4 bases at V and 2 bases at J, with 15 bases between the two ends. This CDR3 is 16 amino acids long. Per the germline V gene, CDR1 is SGHTA and CDR2 is FQGTGA. The chain's CDR3 is CASSSRQTRGNQPQHF. CDR3 coding DNA: TGTGCCAGCAGCTCGCGACAGACCCGCGGCAATCAGCCCCAGCATTTT. The variable domain in full, completed from reference TRBV7-3 and TRBJ1-5, reads GAGVSQTPSNKVTEKGKYVELRCDPISGHTALYWYRQSLGQGPEFLIYFQGTGAADDSGLPNDRFFAVRPEGSVSTLKIQRTERGDSAVYLCASSSRQTRGNQPQHFGDGTRLSIL.

The CDR3 region has the DNA TGCGCCAGCAGCGAAGGACAGGCGATCTCTGGAAACACCATATATTTT. This sequence encodes CASSEGQAISGNTIYF. V gene TRBV5-1 combines with J gene TRBJ1-3; 7 nucleotides match TRBD1. Germline lookup yields CDR1 SGHRS and CDR2 YFSETQ. Trimming took 4 bases from V and 0 from J; bases not matched to a gene: 7. CDR3 length: 16 amino acids.

The chain links TRBV7-9 to TRBJ2-7; 8 nucleotides line up with TRBD2. CDR3 length: 14 amino acids. CDR1 is SEHNR, CDR2 FQNEAQ, per germline (reference sequence). V lost 5 bases, J lost 7 bases, and 10 bases stayed unmatched. The DNA of the CDR3 is TGTGCCAGCAGCCGTGGGACTAGGGCCGCGGAGCAGTACTTC. Its translation is CASSRGTRAAEQYF.

For this clone: The same CDR3 arises from other DNA sequences in this sample as well. The V gene is TRBV6-4, the J gene TRBJ1-6; D possibly corresponds to TRBD1 (5 bases). The germline CDR1 and CDR2 sequences are MRHNA and SNTAGT. V lost 6 bases and J 6 bases, leaving 9 bases between the germline ends. The CDR3 runs 13 residues. The CDR3 reads CASRRDFNSPLHF. As DNA, the CDR3 is TGTGCCAGCAGACGGGACTTTAATTCACCCCTCCACTTT.

This chain connects TRBV6-5 to TRBJ1-2; D uncertain. The CDR3 loop spans 15 amino acids. CDR1 MNHEY and CDR2 SVGAGI come from the germline V gene. V lost 6 bases and J 1 base, leaving 15 bases between the germline ends. The CDR3: CASRVREPLNYGYTF. In nucleotides, the CDR3 is TGTGCCAGCAGGGTCCGGGAGCCTCTTAACTATGGCTACACCTTC.

The rearrangement uses TRBV5-4 and TRBJ2-5; 9 bases agree with TRBD1. V trimming: 2 bases; J trimming: 14 bases; junction bases outside the gene matches: 10. Germline V gene sequence: CDR1 SGHNT, CDR2 YYREEE (reference sequence). This CDR3 is 13 amino acids long. CDR3 residues: CASSLRTGTGRYF. CDR3 DNA: TGTGCCAGCAGCTTACGCACCGGGACAGGGCGTTACTTC. The full variable domain, in which reference TRBV5-4 and TRBJ2-5 provide the parts outside the CDR3, is ETGVTQSPTHLIKTRGQQVTLRCSSQSGHNTVSWYQQALGQGPQFIFQYYREEENGRGNFPPRFSGLQFPNYSSELNVNALELDDSALYLCASSLRTGTGRYFGPGTRLLVL.

The gene calls are TRBV7-9 and TRBJ2-2; 8 bases match TRBD1. There are 14 residues in the CDR3. Germline V gene data show CDR1 as SEHNR and CDR2 as FQNEAQ (reference sequence). The trim removed 4 bases at V and 4 bases at J, leaving 2 bases unmatched. The CDR3 DNA reads TGTGCCAGCAGCTCGGACAGGGCCACCGGGGAGCTGTTTTTT. Translation: CASSSDRATGELFF.

The rearrangement uses TRBV6-5 and TRBJ2-1; 7 positions match TRBD2. The V gene's germline CDR1 is MNHEY and CDR2 SVGAGI. The CDR3 runs 14 residues. J gave up 5 bases and V 2 bases, and 3 bases lay outside the gene matches. CDR3 amino acids: CASSYRGGDNEQFF. The CDR3 nucleotides read TGTGCCAGCAGTTACCGGGGAGGGGACAATGAGCAGTTCTTC.

This clone was seen only once. The chain is built from TRBV5-4 and TRBJ2-2; 8 nucleotides align to TRBD1. Germline V gene data show CDR1 as SGHNT and CDR2 as YYREEE (reference sequence). The CDR3 is 14 residues long. V dropped 6 bases and J dropped 4; count of bases not matched to a gene: 5. The CDR3 coding sequence is TGTGCCAGCAAAGGGCAGGGGGCCACCGGGGAGCTGTTTTTT. Translating it yields CASKGQGATGELFF.

The chain employs TRBV6-5 and TRBJ1-4; tentatively, D is TRBD1 (6 bases). V was shortened by 6 bases and J by 8 bases, with 13 bases between the two germline ends. Germline values: CDR1 MNHEY, CDR2 SVGAGI. The CDR3 runs 13 residues. This CDR3 is CASRMTGGEKLFF. Written as DNA, the CDR3 is TGTGCCAGCAGAATGACAGGAGGCGAAAAACTGTTTTTT.

The V gene is TRBV5-1, the J gene TRBJ1-2; TRBD1 matches 7 bases. There are 15 residues in the CDR3. From germline, CDR1 is SGHRS and CDR2 YFSETQ. Losses at the gene ends were 0 bases for V and 4 bases for J; bases not matched to a gene: 6. The CDR3 loop reads CASSLASQGSYGYTF. DNA of the CDR3: TGCGCCAGCAGCTTGGCGTCACAGGGGTCCTATGGCTACACCTTC.

The chain links TRBV11-2 to TRBJ1-2; TRBD1 aligns across 8 bases. This CDR3 contains 16 residues. Germline CDR1 and CDR2: SGHAT and FQNNGV. V lost 1 base and J lost 5; bases outside the gene matches: 9. CDR3 region: CASSLGRGQTGYGYTF. As DNA, the CDR3 is TGTGCCAGCAGCTTAGGCAGGGGGCAAACTGGGTATGGCTACACCTTC.

This chain links TRBV29-1 with TRBJ2-7, with TRBD1 matching over 8 bases. This CDR3 is built from 13 residues. CDR1 SQVTM and CDR2 ANQGSEA come from the germline V gene. After removal of 3 bases from V and 6 bases from J, the junction contained 7 bases not matched to a gene. This chain's CDR3 is CSVDGAGGGEQYF. CDR3 coding DNA: TGCAGCGTTGACGGCGCAGGGGGCGGCGAGCAGTACTTC.